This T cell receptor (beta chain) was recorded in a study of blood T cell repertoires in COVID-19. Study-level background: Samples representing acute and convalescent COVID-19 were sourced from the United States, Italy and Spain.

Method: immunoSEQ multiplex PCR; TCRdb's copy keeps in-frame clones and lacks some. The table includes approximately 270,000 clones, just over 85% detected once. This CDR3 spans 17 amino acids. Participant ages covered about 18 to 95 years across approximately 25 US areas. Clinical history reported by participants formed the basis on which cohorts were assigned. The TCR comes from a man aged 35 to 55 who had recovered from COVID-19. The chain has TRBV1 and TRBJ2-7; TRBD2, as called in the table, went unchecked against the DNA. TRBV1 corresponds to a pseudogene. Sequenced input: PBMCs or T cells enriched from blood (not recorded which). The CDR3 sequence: CTSSQVIVRLAGGKQYF. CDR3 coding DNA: TGCACCAGCAGCCAAGTAATTGTTCGACTAGCGGGAGGCAAGCAGTACTTC.